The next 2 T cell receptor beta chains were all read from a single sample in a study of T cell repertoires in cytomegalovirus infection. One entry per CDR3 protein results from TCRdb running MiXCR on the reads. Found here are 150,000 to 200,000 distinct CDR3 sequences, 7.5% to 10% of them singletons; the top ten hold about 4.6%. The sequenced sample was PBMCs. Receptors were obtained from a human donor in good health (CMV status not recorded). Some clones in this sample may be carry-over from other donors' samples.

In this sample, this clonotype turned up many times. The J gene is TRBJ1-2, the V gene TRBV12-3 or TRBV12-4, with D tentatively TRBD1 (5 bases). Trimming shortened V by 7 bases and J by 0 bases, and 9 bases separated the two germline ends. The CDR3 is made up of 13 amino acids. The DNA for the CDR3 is TGTGCCAGCAACCGGGGGACTAACTATGGCTACACCTTC. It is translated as CASNRGTNYGYTF.

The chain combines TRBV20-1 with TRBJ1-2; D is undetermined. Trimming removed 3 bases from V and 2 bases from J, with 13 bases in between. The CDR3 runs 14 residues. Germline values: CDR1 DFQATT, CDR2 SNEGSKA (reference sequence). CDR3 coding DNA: TGCAGTGCTAGCAACAGAACAAAAAACTATGGCTACACCTTC. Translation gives CSASNRTKNYGYTF.